Below, one T cell receptor beta chain is given with its context. What it recognizes is unknown. This sample is drawn from a study of T cell responses to AZD1222 COVID-19 vaccine. Measured with immunoSEQ multiplex PCR; TCRdb has only the in-frame clones, and not every one. Here the sample spans roughly 160,000 clones, 90% to 95% being singletons. Whole-study findings and limits: Along spike, vaccine-associated CD4 TCRs were found throughout, with dominance at 160-218 and 743-854. Females made up more of the donors, who were largely white British, and clonal diversity may have come out too low.

In germline, CDR1 is SGHNT, CDR2 YYREEE (reference sequence). Unmatched junction bases numbered 14, after V lost 5 bases and J lost 7 bases. The length of the CDR3 is 17 residues. The genes are TRBV5-4 and TRBJ2-1; TRBD2 aligns across 11 bases. The source was peripheral blood, collected on day 0 of AZD1222 vaccination. The TCR sequence derives from an adult in good health. The CDR3 region is CASSFTRGSGRGNEQFF. The CDR3 DNA reads TGTGCCAGCAGTTTTACCCGGGGTAGCGGGAGGGGGAATGAGCAGTTCTTC.